The present TCR beta chain was sequenced within a study of graft-versus-host responses after intestinal transplantation listed by TCRdb under 2021. Background on the whole study: Multivisceral, liver-intestinal, or isolated intestinal transplants were received by the recipients. Anti-thymocyte globulin induction was given to all recipients, followed by maintenance tacrolimus and steroids for around three years. After intestinal transplantation, graft-versus-host and host-versus-graft alloreactive T cell clones were followed in the graft, circulation and bone marrow using bulk TCR-beta CDR3 sequencing. Alloreactive clones were identified by sequencing pre-transplant mixed lymphocyte reaction products and comparing these products with unstimulated pre-transplant donor and recipient T cells. A cohort of about two dozen intestinal transplant recipients, including one retransplant, was enrolled, and 3 patients lacking pretransplant specimens were excluded. Donor T cell macrochimerism was defined as a peak of at least 4% donor T cells among recipient peripheral blood mononuclear cells. Rather than going through the commercial service, samples from a few later patients were sequenced in-house on an Illumina MiSeq and processed with MiXCR. The full study reports these points: GvH clones were found in recipient bone marrow, and some of the GvH clones appeared earlier in ileal mucosa or blood, which is consistent with an intestinal mucosal origin. The relatively low number and heterogeneity of intestinal transplant patients limited the conclusions. Early after transplant, peak levels of circulating GvH clones were associated with declines in HvG clones. In patients with donor T cell macrochimerism, the allografts had high GvH to HvG T cell clonal ratios.

Dithiothreitol, EDTA incubations and collagenase D digestion were used to isolate intraepithelial and lamina propria lymphocytes from graft specimens. Serial intestinal graft biopsy specimens collected up to 600 days after transplant underwent bulk TCR-beta sequencing. The CDR3 goes from the cysteine to the phenylalanine over 15 residues. The DNA shown is the 45-base CDR3, in frame from base 1. From a lookup of the germline V gene, CDR1 and CDR2 are MRHNA and SNTAGT. V and J are trimmed by 10 bases and 6 bases, and the gene matches miss 12 bases of the junction. Notes on this clone: It has no known antigen specificity. Per-base quality was not reported, and no clone a single base away is much larger than it.

Receptor amplification or capture employed the immunoSEQ multiplex PCR assay. For most patients, high-throughput TCR-beta CDR3 sequencing of genomic DNA was performed by Adaptive Biotechnologies. The authors processed their data as follows. Adaptive's ImmunoSEQ software supplied the TCR sequencing data for around 17 patients, while MiXCR and VDJtools were used to process a few other patients. CDR3 nucleotide sequences shared between donor and recipient were removed because their origin could not be assigned. To count as alloreactive, a clone needed at least 2-fold expansion over unstimulated cells and a minimum CFSE-low frequency of 0.002% (template counts) or 0.001% (read counts). Clones were considered mappable if detected in sequenced pre-transplant spleen, lymph node, or MLR CFSE-low populations of the donor or recipient. Cumulative frequency of alloreactive clones was calculated as a percentage of all sequences weighted by copy number. Held by TCRdb, this immuneACCESS table contains in-frame sequences only and omits some clones. Under half of the omission traces to an unresolved V gene where checked; the cause of the rest is unknown. V and J calls and clone size are given by that table; D and trimming were obtained from the DNA. The sample table lists about 3,300 clones, around 70% of them with a count of one. About 9.5% of the sample lies in the top ten.

The sequence joins TRBV6-4 to TRBJ1-4, and TRBD1 matches 9 of the central bases. The sequence came from a human patient who received an intestinal transplant, so some T cells may come from the graft donor. The input for sequencing was ileum tissue, taken around 5 and 7 days after intestinal transplantation. The CDR3 region: CATTLRDREDEKLFF. The DNA is as follows: TGTGCCACCACACTTAGGGACAGGGAAGATGAAAAACTGTTTTTT.